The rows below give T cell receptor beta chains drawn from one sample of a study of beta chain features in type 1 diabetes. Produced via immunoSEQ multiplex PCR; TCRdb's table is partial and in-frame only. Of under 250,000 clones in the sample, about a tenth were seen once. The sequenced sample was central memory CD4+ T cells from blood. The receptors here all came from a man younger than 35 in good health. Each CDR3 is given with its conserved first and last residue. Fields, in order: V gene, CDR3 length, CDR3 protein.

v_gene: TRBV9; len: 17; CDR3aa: CASSVVPWMISGNTIYF
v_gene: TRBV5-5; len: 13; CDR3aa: CASSLEGDYGYTF
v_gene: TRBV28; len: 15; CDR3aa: CASSTSGTSNQPQHF
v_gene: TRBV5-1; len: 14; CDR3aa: CASSVTTGGRRAFF
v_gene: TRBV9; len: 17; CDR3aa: CASSVASGTGGYNEQFF
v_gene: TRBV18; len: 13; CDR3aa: CASSPTGQGEQYF
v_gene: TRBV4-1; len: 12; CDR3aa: CASRPDTDTQYF
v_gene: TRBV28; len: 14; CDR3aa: CASSLWEGHTEAFF
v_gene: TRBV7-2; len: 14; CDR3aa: CASSLHPGTAGYTF
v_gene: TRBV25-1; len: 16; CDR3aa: CASSEWTGGGANVLTF
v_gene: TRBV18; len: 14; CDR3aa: CASSEQGAIYEQYF
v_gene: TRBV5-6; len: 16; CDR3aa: CASSFERDPSTDTQYF
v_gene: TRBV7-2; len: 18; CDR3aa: CASSLAQVRATRGYEQYF
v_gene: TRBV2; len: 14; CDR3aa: CASTLDRGPDTQYF
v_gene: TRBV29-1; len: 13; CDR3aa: CSVAYNRDSPLHF
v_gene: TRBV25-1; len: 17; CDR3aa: CASSVPKGTSGSSEQFF
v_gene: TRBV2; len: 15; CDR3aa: CASSRDSEGVDEQFF
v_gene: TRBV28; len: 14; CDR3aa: CASSLTFGRSEQFF
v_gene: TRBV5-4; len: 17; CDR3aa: CASSPMGLAGGGDTQYF
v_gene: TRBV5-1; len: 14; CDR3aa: CASAWENPTYEQYF
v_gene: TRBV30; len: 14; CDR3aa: CAWSVSGGLEKLFF
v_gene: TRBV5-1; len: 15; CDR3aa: CASSGDGPRTGELFF
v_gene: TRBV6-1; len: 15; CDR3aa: CASRETGGEGDTQYF
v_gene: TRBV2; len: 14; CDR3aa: CASRPDLALDEQYF
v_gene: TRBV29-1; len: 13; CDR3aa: CSVARNSYNEQFF
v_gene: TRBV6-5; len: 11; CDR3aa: CASSQGDIQYF
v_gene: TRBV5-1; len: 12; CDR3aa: CASRRDADEQYF
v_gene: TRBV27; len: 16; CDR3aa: CASRPSGRDGRNIQYF
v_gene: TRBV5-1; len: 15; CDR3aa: CASSGAGGPQETQYF
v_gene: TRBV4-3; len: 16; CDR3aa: CASSLETGAHWNEQFF
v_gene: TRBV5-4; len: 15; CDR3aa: CASSHPGQGWYEQYF
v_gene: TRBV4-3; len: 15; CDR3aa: CASSQEARTEETQYF
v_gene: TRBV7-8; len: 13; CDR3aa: CASSLDRGYGYTF
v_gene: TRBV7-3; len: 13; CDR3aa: CASSLTVQETQYF
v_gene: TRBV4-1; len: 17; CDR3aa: CASSQDRAGGSYNEQFF
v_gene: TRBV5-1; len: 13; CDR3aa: CASRWTPGETQYF
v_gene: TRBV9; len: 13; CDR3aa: CASSQQNTGELFF
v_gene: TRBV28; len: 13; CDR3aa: CASSERGPYGYTF
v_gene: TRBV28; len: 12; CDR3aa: CASSFGKREQYF